One sample yielded the 28 T cell receptor beta chains listed below, sequenced in a study of blood T cell repertoires in COVID-19. The table came from immunoSEQ multiplex PCR; TCRdb's copy has only in-frame clones and leaves some out. This table has 97,000 or so clones, 82% appearing once. The sequencing input was peripheral blood. These receptors were taken from an elderly man with acute or convalescent COVID-19.

This clone appeared a single time. The V call is TRBV10-1, the J call TRBJ1-2; no reliable D call. V lost 2 bases and J lost 4, with 8 bases in between. This CDR3 has 13 residues. Germline assignment: CDR1 WNHNN and CDR2 SYGVQD (reference sequence). Here the CDR3 DNA reads TGCGCCAGCAGTGAGGCAGGAGGCTATGGCTACACCTTC. Its translation is CASSEAGGYGYTF.

This clone was detected only a few times. V is TRBV10-1 and J is TRBJ2-7; TRBD2 matches 10 bases. Germline V gene data show CDR1 as WNHNN and CDR2 as SYGVQD (reference sequence). This CDR3 spans 15 amino acids. V lost 4 bases, J lost 5 bases, and 8 bases stayed unmatched. The CDR3 DNA reads TGCGCCAGCAGTGTGGGGTCTAGCGGGAGCGACGAGCAGTACTTC. Protein sequence: CASSVGSSGSDEQYF.

This clone was observed a single time. At the DNA level, this CDR3 is encoded by other sequences in the same sample as well. This rearrangement joins TRBV7-2 to TRBJ2-3; D is unclear. Germline V gene lookup returns CDR1 SGHTA and CDR2 FQGNSA. This CDR3 region has 13 residues. V lost 1 base and J lost 3, with 5 bases in between. The CDR3 sequence: CASSLDYTDTQYF. DNA of the CDR3: TGTGCCAGCAGCTTAGATTATACAGATACGCAGTATTTT.

This chain uses TRBV28 with TRBJ1-2; 7 bases are a match to TRBD1. Germline CDR1 reads MDHEN; CDR2 reads SYDVKM. This CDR3 has 15 amino acids. The ends lost 7 bases at V and 2 bases at J; junction bases unmatched: 10. Written as DNA, the CDR3 is TGTGCCAGCACCCCCGGCCAGGGGGTGAACTATGGCTACACCTTC. It codes for CASTPGQGVNYGYTF.

The V call is TRBV6-2 or TRBV6-3, the J call TRBJ1-2, with D maybe TRBD1 (6 bases). Germline loops: CDR1 MNHEY, CDR2 SVGEGT. V gave up 4 bases and J gave up 0 bases, with 12 bases separating them. This CDR3 spans 15 amino acids. The CDR3 DNA reads TGTGCCAGCAGTTTGGACAGACAAGCTAACTATGGCTACACCTTC. Translation: CASSLDRQANYGYTF.

The chain combines TRBV11-2 with TRBJ1-6; no definite D call. V dropped 5 bases and J dropped 5 bases, with 4 bases sitting between them. The germline gives CDR1 SGHAT, CDR2 FQNNGV. The CDR3 extends over 12 amino acids. The CDR3 DNA is TGTGCCAGCAGCCCGGATAATTCACCCCTCCACTTT. It is translated as CASSPDNSPLHF.

This rearrangement joins TRBV2 to TRBJ2-2, with 8 bases lining up with TRBD1. This CDR3 has 17 residues. Trimming at V came to 3 bases and at J to 4 bases, leaving 10 bases not matched to a gene. Germline-derived CDR1 and CDR2 are SNHLY and FYNNEI. The CDR3 DNA follows: TGTGCCAGCAGTGAGTTGATGGCAGGGGGCTTCACCGGGGAGCTGTTTTTT. Protein: CASSELMAGGFTGELFF.

V is TRBV20-1 and J is TRBJ1-1; possibly TRBD1 for D (5 bases). Germline assignment: CDR1 DFQATT and CDR2 SNEGSKA (reference sequence). Trimming took off 0 bases at V and 11 bases at J, with 10 bases between the two ends. The CDR3 is made up of 11 amino acids. This CDR3 reads CSARDRKGAFF. The DNA for the CDR3 is TGCAGTGCTAGAGATCGGAAGGGGGCTTTCTTT.

This clone was detected a few times. The chain is built from TRBV9 and TRBJ2-7; the D is unclear. V lost 0 bases to trimming and J lost 2 bases, with 6 bases between them. Germline V gives CDR1 SGDLS, CDR2 YYNGEE. The CDR3 has 13 amino acids. The CDR3 sequence: CASSVVPTYEQYF. Here the CDR3 DNA reads TGTGCCAGCAGCGTAGTCCCCACCTACGAGCAGTACTTC. Based on the CDR3 plus reference TRBV9 and TRBJ2-7, the full variable domain is DSGVTQTPKHLITATGQRVTLRCSPRSGDLSVYWYQQSLDQGLQFLIQYYNGEERAKGNILERFSAQQFPDLHSELNLSSLELGDSALYFCASSVVPTYEQYFGPGTRLTVT.

The genes are TRBV6-2 or TRBV6-3 and TRBJ2-7; D unresolved. V lost 6 bases and J 2 bases, leaving 5 bases between the germline ends. CDR1 is MNHEY, CDR2 SVGEGT, per germline. The CDR3 has 11 amino acids. CDR3 in DNA: TGTGCCAGCAGCAACACCTACGAGCAGTACTTC. As protein: CASSNTYEQYF.

This clone has a single count. The chain uses TRBV12-3 or TRBV12-4 and TRBJ1-6; D is perhaps TRBD1 (5 bases). This CDR3 comprises 12 residues. Trimming left V 11 bases short and J 11 bases short, with 16 bases between. CDR3 sequence reads: CASREGSAPLHF. The CDR3 DNA sequence: TGTGCCTCGCGGGAGGGGAGCGCACCCCTCCACTTT.

The genes are TRBV10-3 and TRBJ1-2; tentatively, D is TRBD1 (5 bases). This CDR3 comprises 16 residues. Germline values: CDR1 ENHRY, CDR2 SYGVKD. V dropped 10 bases and J dropped 8 bases, with 29 bases sitting between them. For the CDR3, the DNA is TGTGCCAGCTTCGAGACGACACGGGGGATCGGAGTAGGCTACACCTTC. As protein: CASFETTRGIGVGYTF.

The genes are TRBV4-1 and TRBJ1-2, with 8 positions matching TRBD1. This CDR3 contains 16 residues. The trim removed 5 bases at V and 4 bases at J, leaving 12 bases unmatched. The germline CDR1 and CDR2 sequences are MGHRA and YSYEKL. The CDR3 is CASSSPLRDRSYGYTF. The CDR3 coding sequence is TGCGCCAGCAGCTCCCCCCTCCGGGACAGGAGCTATGGCTACACCTTC.

The chain couples TRBV10-2 to TRBJ1-1; tentative D call: TRBD1 (5 bases). Germline V CDR1 and CDR2: WSHSY, SAAADI. The CDR3 is made up of 15 amino acids. Deletions cut 2 bases from V and 5 bases from J, with 15 bases between. For the CDR3, the DNA is TGCGCCAGCAGTGAGCCTGGGCAGGGCCGAACTGAAGCTTTCTTT. This sequence encodes CASSEPGQGRTEAFF.

The chain couples TRBV10-1 to TRBJ2-2, with D maybe TRBD1 (6 bases). Germline V lookup: CDR1 WNHNN, CDR2 SYGVQD (reference sequence). V was clipped by 3 bases and J by 7 bases, with 21 bases between them. CDR3 length: 17 amino acids. The CDR3 coding sequence is TGCGCCAGCAGTGACGGTAGCAGGGGTAGAGGAATCGGGGAGCTGTTTTTT. Its translation is CASSDGSRGRGIGELFF.

This chain connects TRBV14 to TRBJ2-7; a possible D gene is TRBD1 (6 bases). Germline CDR1 SGHDN, CDR2 FVKESK. The CDR3 consists of 16 residues. V was shortened by 0 bases and J by 2 bases, with 14 bases between the two germline ends. CDR3 DNA: TGTGCCAGCAGCCAAGACTCTGGACAGCGTACCTACGAGCAGTACTTC. Translating it yields CASSQDSGQRTYEQYF.

In this sample, this clone turned up once. This rearrangement joins TRBV7-2 to TRBJ2-3, with TRBD1 identical over 7 bases. The V gene's germline CDR1 is SGHTA and CDR2 FQGNSA. The ends lost 1 base at V and 4 bases at J; junction bases unmatched: 5. The CDR3 consists of 15 residues. The CDR3 coding sequence is TGTGCCAGCAGCTTAGTGGTGGGACAGTCAGATACGCAGTATTTT. Translating gives CASSLVVGQSDTQYF.

This clone was seen more than once but under ten times. The chain combines TRBV7-2 with TRBJ1-4; 11 positions match TRBD1. The CDR3 contains 16 residues. Germline loops: CDR1 SGHTA, CDR2 FQGNSA. After removal of 0 bases from V and 7 bases from J, the junction contained 4 bases not matched to a gene. The CDR3 loop is CASSLAAGTGGEKLFF. DNA of the CDR3: TGTGCCAGCAGCTTAGCCGCCGGGACAGGGGGTGAAAAACTGTTTTTT.

J is TRBJ2-7 and V is TRBV7-2; tentatively, D is TRBD1 (5 bases). V was trimmed by 2 bases and J by 4 bases, leaving 18 bases between them. CDR3 length equals 16 residues. In germline, CDR1 is SGHTA, CDR2 FQGNSA. The chain's CDR3 is CASSLKHKDTGYEQYF. CDR3 nucleotides: TGTGCCAGCAGCTTAAAACATAAGGACACCGGATACGAGCAGTACTTC. The whole variable domain, remainder taken from reference TRBV7-2 and TRBJ2-7, is GAGVSQSPSNKVTEKGKDVELRCDPISGHTALYWYRQSLGQGLEFLIYFQGNSAPDKSGLPSDRFSAERTGGSVSTLTIQRTQQEDSAVYLCASSLKHKDTGYEQYFGPGTRLTVT.

The chain is built from TRBV30 and TRBJ1-1; 7 nucleotides line up with TRBD1. The J segment lost 3 bases and the V segment lost 1 base, leaving 2 bases of the junction unmatched. From germline, CDR1 is GTSNPN and CDR2 SVGIG (reference sequence). The CDR3 runs to 13 residues. CDR3 amino acids: CAWSGQGDTEAFF. The DNA for the CDR3 is TGTGCCTGGAGTGGACAGGGAGACACTGAAGCTTTCTTT. Based on the CDR3 plus reference TRBV30 and TRBJ1-1, the full variable domain is SQTIHQWPATLVQPVGSPLSLECTVEGTSNPNLYWYRQAAGRGLQLLFYSVGIGQISSEVPQNLSASRPQDRQFILSSKKLLLSDSGFYLCAWSGQGDTEAFFGQGTRLTVV.

The genes are TRBV5-1 and TRBJ1-3; TRBD1 aligns across 7 bases. The J segment lost 4 bases and the V segment lost 1 base, leaving 2 bases of the junction unmatched. The CDR3 spans 14 residues. Germline V gives CDR1 SGHRS, CDR2 YFSETQ. DNA of the CDR3: TGCGCCAGCAGCTTGACAGGGGTAGGAAACACCATATATTTT. Translated, it gives CASSLTGVGNTIYF.

The chain has TRBV7-8 and TRBJ2-2; 8 bases are shared with TRBD1. From germline, CDR1 is SGHVS and CDR2 FQNEAQ. CDR3 length equals 15 residues. The trim removed 5 bases at V and 4 bases at J, leaving 6 bases unmatched. The CDR3 loop is CASSETGVGTGELFF. The CDR3 DNA follows: TGTGCCAGCAGCGAGACAGGGGTGGGCACCGGGGAGCTGTTTTTT.

The V call is TRBV6-5, the J call TRBJ1-2; D may be TRBD1 (6 bases). There are 13 residues in the CDR3. CDR1 is MNHEY, CDR2 SVGAGI, per germline. V shed 7 bases and J shed 4 bases, with 13 bases lying between them. The CDR3 sequence: CASTKGQVYGYTF. In DNA form, the CDR3 reads TGTGCCAGCACGAAGGGACAAGTCTATGGCTACACCTTC.

This chain uses TRBV5-1 with TRBJ2-5; TRBD2 agrees at 11 bases. This CDR3 has 16 amino acids. The germline CDR1 and CDR2 sequences are SGHRS and YFSETQ. Trimming cost V 0 bases and J 4 bases; bases outside gene matches: 5. DNA for the CDR3: TGCGCCAGCAGCTTGGGTCTAGCGGGAGGAAGAGAGACCCAGTACTTC. This translates into CASSLGLAGGRETQYF.

The sample holds a few counts of this clone. The rearrangement links TRBV7-2 to TRBJ1-1, with 9 bases fitting TRBD1. This CDR3 has 15 residues. The germline V gene has CDR1 SGHTA and CDR2 FQGNSA. The V and J ends lost 5 bases and 4 bases, in that order; junction bases with no gene match: 8. The CDR3 DNA reads as TGTGCCAGCAGCCGCGGGACAGGGATGGGCACTGAAGCTTTCTTT. Protein: CASSRGTGMGTEAFF.

This chain connects TRBV4-3 to TRBJ2-7; D may be TRBD2 (6 bases). The length of the CDR3 is 15 residues. V was shortened by 1 base and J by 3 bases, with 13 bases between the two germline ends. The germline CDR1 and CDR2 sequences are LGHNA and YSLEER. CDR3 bases: TGCGCCAGCAGCCAAGCTTCGGGGGTGGGCTACGAGCAGTACTTC. Protein sequence: CASSQASGVGYEQYF.

The chain combines TRBV9 with TRBJ1-5, with D tentatively TRBD1 (6 bases). The ends were cut back, 4 bases at V and 3 bases at J, with 14 bases in the middle. There are 15 residues in the CDR3. The germline CDR1 and CDR2 sequences are SGDLS and YYNGEE. CDR3 DNA sequence: TGTGCCAGCAGCATCACCGGGACAACCAATCAGCCCCAGCATTTT. Amino acid sequence: CASSITGTTNQPQHF.

This clone occurred a few times. This sequence joins TRBV7-6 and TRBJ2-3; TRBD1 matches 10 bases. Looked up from germline, CDR1 is SGHVS and CDR2 is FNYEAQ. The CDR3 has 18 residues. V dropped 1 base and J dropped 0; count of bases not matched to a gene: 7. The CDR3, as DNA: TGTGCCAGCAGCTTAGTTGGGACAGGGGTAACTAGCACAGATACGCAGTATTTT. Translated, it gives CASSLVGTGVTSTDTQYF.